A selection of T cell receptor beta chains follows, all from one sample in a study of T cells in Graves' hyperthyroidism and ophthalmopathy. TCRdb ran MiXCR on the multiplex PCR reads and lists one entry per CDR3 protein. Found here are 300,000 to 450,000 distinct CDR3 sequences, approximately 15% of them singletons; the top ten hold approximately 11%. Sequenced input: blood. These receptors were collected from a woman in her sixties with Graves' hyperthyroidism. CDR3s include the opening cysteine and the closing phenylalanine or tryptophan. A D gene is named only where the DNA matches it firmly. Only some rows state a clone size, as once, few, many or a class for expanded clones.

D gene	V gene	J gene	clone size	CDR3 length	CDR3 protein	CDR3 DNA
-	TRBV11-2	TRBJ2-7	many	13	CASSLPGEGEQYF	TGTGCCAGCAGCTTACCGGGGGAAGGTGAGCAGTACTTC
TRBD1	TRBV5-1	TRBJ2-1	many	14	CASWTGSSYNEQFF	TGCGCCAGCTGGACAGGGAGCTCCTACAATGAGCAGTTCTTC
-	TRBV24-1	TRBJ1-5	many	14	CATSDGAPGQPQHF	TGTGCCACCAGTGATGGAGCCCCGGGTCAGCCCCAGCATTTT
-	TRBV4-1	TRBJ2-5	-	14	CASSSDGAGETQYF	TGCGCCTCTTCATCGGACGGAGCGGGAGAGACCCAGTACTTC
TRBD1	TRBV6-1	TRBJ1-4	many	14	CASSDRTGAEKLFF	TGTGCCAGCAGTGATAGGACAGGGGCTGAAAAACTGTTTTTT
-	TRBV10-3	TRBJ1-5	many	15	CAIAGDPYSNQPQHF	TGTGCCATCGCAGGGGACCCCTATAGCAATCAGCCCCAGCATTTT
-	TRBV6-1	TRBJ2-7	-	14	CASSSGLWAYEQYF	TGTGCCAGCAGTTCGGGCCTATGGGCCTACGAGCAGTACTTC
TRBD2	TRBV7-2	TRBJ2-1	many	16	CASSSLAGRDRNEQFF	TGTGCCAGCAGCTCCCTAGCCGGGAGGGATCGGAATGAGCAGTTCTTC
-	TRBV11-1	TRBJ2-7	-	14	CASSLGSDSYEQYF	TGCGCCAGCAGCCTAGGTAGCGATTCCTACGAGCAGTACTTC
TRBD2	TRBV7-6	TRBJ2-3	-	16	CASSLLGGGITDTQYF	TGTGCCAGCAGCTTACTTGGCGGGGGGATCACAGATACGCAGTATTTT
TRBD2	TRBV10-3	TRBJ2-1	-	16	CASHREKAGGYNEQFF	TGTGCCAGCCACAGGGAGAAGGCGGGAGGGTACAATGAGCAGTTCTTC
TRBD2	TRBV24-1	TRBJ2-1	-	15	CATSDLASGSYEQFF	TGTGCCACCAGTGATTTAGCTAGCGGGAGTTATGAGCAGTTCTTC
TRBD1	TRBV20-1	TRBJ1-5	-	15	CSARGGTGDNQPQHF	TGCAGTGCTAGGGGGGGGACAGGGGACAATCAGCCCCAGCATTTT
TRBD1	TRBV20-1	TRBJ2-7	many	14	CSARPPGQGIEQYF	TGCAGTGCTAGACCTCCGGGACAGGGGATCGAGCAGTACTTC
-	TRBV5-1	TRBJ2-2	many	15	CASTLQGRDTGELFF	TGCGCCAGCACACTCCAGGGTCGGGACACCGGGGAGCTGTTTTTT
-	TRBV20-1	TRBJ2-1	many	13	CSAPGPNYNEQFF	TGCAGTGCCCCGGGACCCAATTACAATGAGCAGTTCTTC
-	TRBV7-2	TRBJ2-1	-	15	CASSLAATSYNEQFF	TGTGCCAGCAGCTTAGCCGCGACTAGCTACAATGAGCAGTTCTTC
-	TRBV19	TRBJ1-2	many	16	CASRTGRMLANYGYTF	TGTGCCAGTAGGACGGGACGGATGTTAGCTAACTATGGCTACACCTTC
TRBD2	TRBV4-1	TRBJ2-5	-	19	CASSQAGTSGRSTQETQYF	TGCGCCAGCAGCCAAGCCGGGACTAGCGGGAGGTCAACCCAAGAGACCCAGTACTTC
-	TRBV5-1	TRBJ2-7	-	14	CASSLGITGSEQYF	TGCGCCAGCAGCTTGGGGATTACAGGATCCGAGCAGTACTTC
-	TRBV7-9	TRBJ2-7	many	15	CASSLAGIGPYEQYF	TGTGCCAGCAGCTTAGCGGGGATCGGACCCTACGAGCAGTACTTC
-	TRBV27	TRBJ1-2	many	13	CASSSKPNYGYTF	TGTGCCAGCAGTTCGAAACCCAACTATGGCTACACCTTC
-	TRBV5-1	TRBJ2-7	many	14	CASSLAPGTYEQYF	TGCGCCAGCAGCTTGGCCCCGGGGACCTACGAGCAGTACTTC
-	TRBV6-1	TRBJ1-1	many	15	CASSGKDARWTEAFF	TGTGCCAGCAGTGGGAAGGACGCCCGGTGGACTGAAGCTTTCTTT
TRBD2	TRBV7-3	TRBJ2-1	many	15	CASSLDSGRGNEQFF	TGTGCCAGCAGCTTAGATAGCGGGAGGGGCAATGAGCAGTTCTTC
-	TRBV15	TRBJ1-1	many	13	CATSRRVNTEAFF	TGTGCCACCAGCAGACGGGTGAACACTGAAGCTTTCTTT
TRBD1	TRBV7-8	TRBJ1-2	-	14	CASSLAYRGYGYTF	TGTGCCAGCAGCTTAGCGTACAGGGGCTATGGCTACACCTTC
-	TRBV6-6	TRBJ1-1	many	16	CASSYLGLTENTEAFF	TGTGCCAGCAGTTACTTGGGCCTGACAGAGAACACTGAAGCTTTCTTT